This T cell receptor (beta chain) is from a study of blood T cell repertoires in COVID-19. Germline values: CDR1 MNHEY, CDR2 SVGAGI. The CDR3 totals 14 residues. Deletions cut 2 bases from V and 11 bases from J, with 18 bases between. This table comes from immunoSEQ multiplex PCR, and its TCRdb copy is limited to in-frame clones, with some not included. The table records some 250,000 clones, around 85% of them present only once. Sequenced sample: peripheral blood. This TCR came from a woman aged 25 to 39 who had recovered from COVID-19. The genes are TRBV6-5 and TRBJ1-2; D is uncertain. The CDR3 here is CASSYDGRVRGYTF. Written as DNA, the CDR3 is TGTGCCAGCAGTTACGACGGGAGGGTTAGAGGGTACACCTTC.